A single sample is the source of the 4 T cell receptor beta chains below, sequenced in a study of T cell clonotyping in hematopoietic cell transplantation. Sequencing used immunoSEQ multiplex PCR; TCRdb keeps in-frame clones, though not all of them. Among approximately 75,000 clones listed, roughly 93% were seen once. The sample comprised peripheral blood mononuclear cells. Receptor source: a man over 45 in good health. Some clones in this sample may be carry-over from other donors' samples.

The V and J genes are TRBV7-3 and TRBJ2-5; no firm D call. Germline-derived CDR1 and CDR2 are SGHTA and FQGTGA. The V gene lost 3 bases and the J gene lost 1 base, with 6 bases spanning the gap. The CDR3 length is 13 residues. CDR3 coding DNA: TGTGCCAGCAGCTTGTTGGGCCAAGAGACCCAGTACTTC. This codes for CASSLLGQETQYF. Full variable domain (remainder filled in from reference TRBV7-3 and TRBJ2-5): GAGVSQTPSNKVTEKGKYVELRCDPISGHTALYWYRQSLGQGPEFLIYFQGTGAADDSGLPNDRFFAVRPEGSVSTLKIQRTERGDSAVYLCASSLLGQETQYFGPGTRLLVL.

The gene calls are TRBV28 and TRBJ1-5; unclear D gene. This CDR3 region has 16 residues. Trimming cost V 1 base and J 7 bases, with 17 bases left between them. Germline V gene data show CDR1 as MDHEN and CDR2 as SYDVKM. The CDR3 bases are TGTGCCAGCAGTTTATTGGCGTTAGGAACCAGGCAGCCCCAGCATTTT. Protein: CASSLLALGTRQPQHF.

The V call is TRBV4-2, the J call TRBJ2-7, with a possible D match to TRBD1 (6 bases). The V gene lost 0 bases and the J gene lost 6 bases, with 15 bases spanning the gap. CDR3 size: 15 residues. The germline V gene has CDR1 LGHNA and CDR2 YNFKEQ. CDR3 amino acids: CASSQETDRSGEQYF. CDR3 in DNA: TGTGCCAGCAGCCAAGAGACCGACAGGTCCGGCGAGCAGTACTTC.

V gene TRBV2 combines with J gene TRBJ2-7; D may be TRBD1 or TRBD2 (5 bases each). Looked up from germline, CDR1 is SNHLY and CDR2 is FYNNEI. Trimming stripped 4 bases from V and 3 bases from J, with 10 bases between. The CDR3 sequence is 13 residues long. CDR3 amino acids: CASSGGPIYEQYF. Here the CDR3 DNA reads TGTGCCAGCAGTGGGGGACCGATCTACGAGCAGTACTTC.